The 12 T cell receptor beta chains below all came from one sample that was sequenced in a study of blood T cell repertoires in COVID-19. Libraries were prepared by immunoSEQ multiplex PCR; TCRdb keeps only in-frame clonotypes and omits some of them. Of around 150,000 clones in the sample, approximately 90% were seen once. Sequenced input: peripheral blood. These receptors were collected from a man younger than 35 with acute or convalescent COVID-19.

This chain connects TRBV27 to TRBJ1-2; 8 bases match TRBD1. V lost 2 bases and J lost 5; bases outside the gene matches: 10. Germline assignment: CDR1 MNHEY and CDR2 SMNVEV (reference sequence). This CDR3 spans 16 amino acids. The CDR3 sequence is CASSLLTTGDFYGYTF. The CDR3 bases are TGTGCCAGCAGTTTACTAACGACAGGGGACTTTTATGGCTACACCTTC.

V usage is TRBV5-1 and J usage is TRBJ2-7, with 7 nucleotides matching TRBD1. Trimming removed 4 bases from V and 2 bases from J; junction bases left unmatched: 12. The CDR3 is 16 residues long. Germline CDR1 reads SGHRS; CDR2 reads YFSETQ. CDR3 bases: TGCGCCAGCAGCCCGGACCGACAGGGTAGGGCCTACGAGCAGTACTTC. The encoded protein is CASSPDRQGRAYEQYF.

This chain links TRBV7-6 with TRBJ2-3; 8 bases match TRBD2. The trim removed 2 bases at V and 2 bases at J, leaving 6 bases unmatched. The CDR3 consists of 16 residues. Germline CDR1 and CDR2: SGHVS and FNYEAQ. The CDR3 loop is CASSLSSGAYTDTQYF. The CDR3, as DNA: TGTGCCAGCAGCTTAAGTAGCGGGGCCTACACAGATACGCAGTATTTT.

The chain carries TRBV10-3 and TRBJ1-1; D not resolved. The CDR3 runs to 15 residues. Looked up from germline, CDR1 is ENHRY and CDR2 is SYGVKD. The germline V and J ends were trimmed by 2 bases and 1 base, with 11 bases remaining between them. The CDR3 nucleotides read TGTGCCATCAGTGAGCCGGGAAGAGCGAACACTGAAGCTTTCTTT. This codes for CAISEPGRANTEAFF.

The J gene is TRBJ1-2, the V gene TRBV6-5, with D unresolved. Germline-derived CDR1 and CDR2 are MNHEY and SVGAGI. Between the trimmed V and J ends, which lost 6 bases and 1 base, there was a span of 15 bases. The CDR3 consists of 15 residues. The chain's CDR3 is CASSVRKQLNYGYTF. The CDR3 DNA reads as TGTGCCAGCAGCGTCAGGAAACAGCTTAACTATGGCTACACCTTC.

The chain carries TRBV19 and TRBJ2-1; D is unclear. The V gene's germline CDR1 is LNHDA and CDR2 SQIVND (reference sequence). This CDR3 spans 13 amino acids. V dropped 7 bases and J dropped 7 bases, with 14 bases sitting between them. The CDR3 region is CASINGGRNEQFF. The CDR3 nucleotides read TGTGCCAGTATTAATGGTGGTCGGAATGAGCAGTTCTTC.

The chain combines TRBV12-3 or TRBV12-4 with TRBJ2-1; 12 nucleotides align to TRBD2. V lost 11 bases to trimming and J lost 6 bases; unmatched junction nucleotides: 5. The CDR3 is made up of 13 amino acids. Here the CDR3 reads CAVLAGGSNEQFF. DNA for the CDR3: TGTGCCGTACTAGCGGGGGGAAGCAATGAGCAGTTCTTC.

The chain employs TRBV2 and TRBJ1-1; 9 positions agree with TRBD1. The CDR3 spans 15 residues. Germline loops: CDR1 SNHLY, CDR2 FYNNEI. Losses at the gene ends were 6 bases for V and 4 bases for J; bases not matched to a gene: 9. The CDR3: CASSDRDRVSTEAFF. The CDR3 coding sequence is TGTGCCAGCAGCGACCGGGACAGGGTCAGCACTGAAGCTTTCTTT.

CDR3 coding DNA: TGCGCCAGCGCCGCGGGAGAGACTGGAAACACCATATATTTT. Translated: CASAAGETGNTIYF. The chain carries TRBV5-1 and TRBJ1-3; D not certain. V lost 7 bases, J lost 2 bases, and 13 bases lay in between. This CDR3 is built from 14 residues. CDR1 and CDR2 (germline): SGHRS, YFSETQ.

CDR3 residues: CASSEDSSYEQYF. CDR3 bases: TGTGCCAGCAGTGAGGACAGCTCCTACGAGCAGTACTTC. The chain recombines TRBV12-3 or TRBV12-4 with TRBJ2-7; perhaps TRBD1 as D (6 bases). The CDR3 extends over 13 amino acids. V was clipped by 5 bases and J by 0 bases, with 8 bases between them.

The CDR3: CASSPREGAREQFF. The CDR3 bases are TGTGCCAGCAGCCCCCGGGAGGGGGCAAGAGAGCAGTTCTTC. J is TRBJ2-1 and V is TRBV7-6; D perhaps matches TRBD2 (8 bases). The V end lost 5 bases, the J end lost 10 bases, and 18 bases lay between the germline ends. The CDR3 spans 14 residues. Per the germline V gene, CDR1 is SGHVS and CDR2 is FNYEAQ.

The CDR3 DNA reads as TGTGCCAGCAGTTCCCGACTAGCGGGAGAGCTCGAGCAGTACTTC. As protein: CASSSRLAGELEQYF. The chain uses TRBV7-9 and TRBJ2-7; 12 bases agree with TRBD2. The CDR3 extends over 15 amino acids. J gave up 6 bases and V 6 bases, and 9 bases lay outside the gene matches. Germline CDR1 SEHNR, CDR2 FQNEAQ (reference sequence). Looking up the rest from reference TRBV7-9 and TRBJ2-7 gives the full variable domain: DTGVSQNPRHKITKRGQNVTFRCDPISEHNRLYWYRQTLGQGPEFLTYFQNEAQLEKSRLLSDRFSAERPKGSFSTLEIQRTEQGDSAMYLCASSSRLAGELEQYFGPGTRLTVT.